Listed below are T cell receptor beta chains from one sample, sequenced in a study of blood T cell repertoires in COVID-19. Assay used: immunoSEQ multiplex PCR; TCRdb lists only in-frame clones, some missing. The sample includes tens of thousands of clones, roughly 84% of them seen just once. Sequences were obtained from peripheral blood. The receptors stem from a man in his fifties with acute or convalescent COVID-19. The CDR3 runs from the conserved cysteine through the conserved F or W. The D gene is left open where the match is weak. Clone size, where shown, is once, few, many, or a class for clones that have expanded.

v_call,clone_size,d_call,j_call,cdr3_aa,cdr3_nt
TRBV5-8,.,.,TRBJ1-5,CASSPLLGVSNQPQHF,TGTGCCAGCAGCCCATTGTTAGGGGTAAGCAATCAGCCCCAGCATTTT
TRBV4-2,.,TRBD2,TRBJ2-1,CASSGRAVGNEQFF,TGTGCCAGTAGCGGGAGGGCCGTCGGGAATGAGCAGTTCTTC
TRBV28,.,.,TRBJ1-1,CATQLVSNTEAFF,TGTGCCACCCAACTTGTCTCGAACACTGAAGCTTTCTTT
TRBV18,.,.,TRBJ1-1,CASSPASRTEAFF,TGTGCCAGCTCACCTGCATCTCGGACTGAAGCTTTCTTT
TRBV30,.,.,TRBJ1-5,CAWSHGRGGNQPQHF,TGTGCCTGGAGTCATGGCAGGGGTGGCAATCAGCCCCAGCATTTT
TRBV6-5,few,TRBD1,TRBJ1-6,CASSSRDRDSPLHF,TGTGCCAGCAGTTCCCGGGACAGGGATTCACCCCTCCACTTT
TRBV9,.,.,TRBJ1-3,CASSVAVDSGNTIYF,TGTGCCAGCAGCGTAGCCGTGGACAGCGGAAACACCATATATTTT
TRBV6-5,.,TRBD1,TRBJ1-1,CASSTTGSYTEAFF,TGTGCCAGCAGTACGACAGGGAGTTACACTGAAGCTTTCTTT
TRBV4-3,.,.,TRBJ2-5,CASSREREETQYF,TGCGCCAGCAGCCGGGAGAGGGAAGAGACCCAGTACTTC
TRBV5-1,.,.,TRBJ2-6,CASSIAGPNSGANVLTF,TGCGCCAGCAGTATTGCGGGCCCCAACTCTGGGGCCAACGTCCTGACTTTC
TRBV2,.,.,TRBJ2-1,CASSISGSYNEQFF,TGTGCCAGCAGTATTAGCGGTTCATACAATGAGCAGTTCTTC
TRBV10-3,.,.,TRBJ2-1,CAISESPGNEQFF,TGTGCCATATCGGAGTCTCCCGGCAATGAGCAGTTCTTC
TRBV5-8,.,TRBD1,TRBJ2-5,CASSPGTGKQETQYF,TGTGCCAGCAGCCCCGGGACAGGGAAACAAGAGACCCAGTACTTC
TRBV5-4,.,.,TRBJ2-7,CASSLSEQDEQYF,TGTGCCAGCAGCTTGAGTGAGCAAGACGAGCAGTACTTC
TRBV7-9,.,.,TRBJ1-2,CASSSLGQPLEGYGYTF,TGTGCCAGCAGCTCTCTAGGACAACCACTGGAAGGCTATGGCTACACCTTC
TRBV2,.,.,TRBJ1-2,CASSNRDYGYTF,TGTGCCAGCAGTAACCGGGACTATGGCTACACCTTC
TRBV11-2,.,.,TRBJ2-1,CASSRTGTYNEQFF,TGTGCCAGCAGCCGAACAGGGACCTACAATGAGCAGTTCTTC
TRBV15,.,TRBD1,TRBJ2-7,CATSLDRGAHEQYF,TGTGCCACCAGCCTGGACAGGGGTGCCCACGAGCAGTACTTC